Below, 24 T cell receptor beta chains from the same sample are listed, as sequenced in a study of blood T cells in healthy people across ages (dated by TCRdb to 2014 to 2015). Library construction relied on 5' RACE. For sequencing, an Illumina HiSeq 2500 was employed. A second PCR of about 6 to 11 cycles was run with a J-beta primer mix and a sample-barcoded 5' primer. TCRdb applied fastp at Q25 and MiXCR to the public reads, then kept only in-frame beta chains. One record per CDR3 amino acid sequence lists the most common genes and DNA. The sample includes 800,000 or so distinct CDR3 sequences, with 20% to 30% observed a single time. The top ten clones comprise 3.7% of the sample. Separately, the same data were catalogued under a study of T cells of mothers and their children.

The material sequenced was blood. The receptors were sampled from a boy younger than 18 in good health.

CDR3 sequence (DNA): TGCGCCAGCAGCCAAGAGGGGAGCCTGAATGAAAAACTGTTTTTT. It is translated as CASSQEGSLNEKLFF. V is TRBV4-1 and J is TRBJ1-4; the D is unclear. The CDR3 runs to 15 residues. Trimming took off 0 bases at V and 5 bases at J, with 10 bases between the two ends. Germline lookup yields CDR1 MGHRA and CDR2 YSYEKL.

The table lists this clonotype with a few counts. The chain carries TRBV29-1 and TRBJ1-4; D gene unclear. V lost 4 bases and J 0 bases, leaving 9 bases between the germline ends. Germline-derived CDR1 and CDR2 are SQVTM and ANQGSEA. The CDR3 is made up of 14 amino acids. CDR3 DNA: TGCAGCGTTGGGGCCTCGGCAACTAATGAAAAACTGTTTTTT. Translation: CSVGASATNEKLFF. The variable domain in full, with the rest retrieved from reference TRBV29-1 and TRBJ1-4, is SAVISQKPSRDICQRGTSLTIQCQVDSQVTMMFWYRQQPGQSLTLIATANQGSEATYESGFVIDKFPISRPNLTFSTLTVSNMSPEDSSIYLCSVGASATNEKLFFGSGTQLSVL.

The CDR3 loop is CASSLDLQGNTEAFF. The CDR3 DNA reads TGTGCCAGCAGCCTGGACCTCCAGGGGAACACTGAAGCTTTCTTT. This sequence joins TRBV12-3 or TRBV12-4 and TRBJ1-1; D might be TRBD1 (5 bases). Between the trimmed V and J ends, which lost 6 bases and 1 base, there was a span of 15 bases. The CDR3 length is 15 residues.

This clonotype has a handful of counts. The chain employs TRBV5-1 and TRBJ1-6; D is possibly TRBD1 (5 bases). Per the germline V gene, CDR1 is SGHRS and CDR2 is YFSETQ. There are 16 residues in the CDR3. Trimming cost V 2 bases and J 8 bases, with 17 bases left between them. The chain's CDR3 is CASSLSSGGVDSPLHF. The DNA of the CDR3 is TGCGCCAGCAGCTTATCGTCCGGGGGAGTTGATTCACCCCTCCACTTT.

This clonotype was observed a single time. The chain links TRBV7-8 to TRBJ2-7, with 9 positions matching TRBD2. Germline-derived CDR1 and CDR2 are SGHVS and FQNEAQ. V lost 1 base, J lost 2 bases, and 6 bases stayed unmatched. The CDR3 loop spans 16 amino acids. CDR3 in amino acids: CASSLVGLAGTYEQYF. The CDR3 DNA sequence: TGTGCCAGCAGCTTAGTTGGGCTAGCGGGAACCTACGAGCAGTACTTC.

As regards this clonotype: Germline is not matched at one junction end, which may reflect a read error. This chain uses TRBV7-2 with TRBJ2-7, with TRBD2 identical over 9 bases. Germline CDR1 SGHTA, CDR2 FQGNSA. The CDR3 totals 16 residues. The CDR3 coding sequence is TGTGCCAGCTCTCGAACCCCTAGCGGGGCCTCCTACGAGCAGCACTTC. Protein: CASSRTPSGASYEQHF.

The chain recombines TRBV5-5 with TRBJ2-7; 8 positions match TRBD1. Trimming at V came to 4 bases and at J to 1 base, leaving 10 bases not matched to a gene. The CDR3 totals 16 residues. Germline-derived CDR1 and CDR2 are SGHKS and YYEKEE (reference sequence). This CDR3 is CASSAYRGTGSYEQYF. CDR3 DNA: TGTGCCAGCAGCGCCTACAGGGGGACTGGGTCCTACGAGCAGTACTTC.

The chain has TRBV7-9 and TRBJ1-1; D perhaps matches TRBD1 (5 bases). V lost 1 base and J 3 bases, leaving 6 bases between the germline ends. The CDR3 sequence is 13 residues long. CDR1 is SEHNR, CDR2 FQNEAQ, per germline (reference sequence). CDR3 amino acids: CASSLVTDTEAFF. The CDR3 region has the DNA TGTGCCAGCAGCTTAGTGACAGACACTGAAGCTTTCTTT.

This clonotype has only a few counts. The V gene is TRBV30, the J gene TRBJ1-2, with unresolved D. The CDR3 sequence is 14 residues long. Germline-derived CDR1 and CDR2 are GTSNPN and SVGIG (reference sequence). Between the trimmed V and J ends, which lost 0 bases and 6 bases, there was a span of 14 bases. Here the CDR3 reads CAWSVAWGIDGYTF. CDR3 in DNA: TGTGCCTGGAGTGTCGCGTGGGGAATAGATGGCTACACCTTC.

Only a few counts were recorded for this clonotype. The chain has TRBV2 and TRBJ2-3; 8 positions agree with TRBD1. Germline-derived CDR1 and CDR2 are SNHLY and FYNNEI. This CDR3 has 15 amino acids. J was trimmed by 1 base and V by 8 bases; bases with no gene match: 8. The CDR3 sequence is CASDAGGFGTDTQYF. The CDR3 coding sequence is TGTGCCAGCGACGCAGGGGGCTTCGGCACAGATACGCAGTATTTT.

This chain joins TRBV20-1 and TRBJ1-4, with 7 bases matching TRBD1. Germline trimming cut 5 bases from V and 8 bases from J; bases unmatched to any gene: 8. The CDR3 consists of 13 residues. CDR1 and CDR2 (germline): DFQATT, SNEGSKA (reference sequence). CDR3 loop: CSAVPGGREKLFF. The CDR3 DNA reads TGCAGTGCTGTACCAGGGGGTAGAGAAAAACTGTTTTTT.

This chain connects TRBV20-1 to TRBJ2-5; D possibly corresponds to TRBD1 (5 bases). The CDR3 totals 10 residues. In germline, CDR1 is DFQATT, CDR2 SNEGSKA (reference sequence). The V and J ends lost 6 bases and 5 bases respectively, with 7 bases between them. The CDR3 DNA sequence: TGCAGTGCAGGGGATGAGACCCAGTACTTC. It encodes CSAGDETQYF.

The rearrangement uses TRBV7-3 and TRBJ2-2; a possible D gene is TRBD2 (5 bases). CDR3 length: 15 residues. V lost 1 base and J lost 6, with 12 bases in between. Germline V gene lookup returns CDR1 SGHTA and CDR2 FQGTGA. CDR3 sequence: CASSLNSAGAGELFF. Written as DNA, the CDR3 is TGTGCCAGCAGCTTAAATTCTGCGGGCGCCGGGGAGCTGTTTTTT.

This chain links TRBV6-2 or TRBV6-3 with TRBJ2-1; 12 bases are a match to TRBD2. The junction had 14 bases not matched to a gene; V was cut back by 2 bases and J by 3 bases. Germline assignment: CDR1 MNHEY and CDR2 SVGEGT. The length of the CDR3 is 20 residues. The CDR3 loop is CASSYQFPRTSGVDYNEQFF. DNA of the CDR3: TGTGCCAGCAGTTACCAGTTCCCCCGGACTAGCGGGGTAGACTACAATGAGCAGTTCTTC.

This clonotype was recorded only once. This rearrangement joins TRBV6-2 or TRBV6-3 to TRBJ1-2; D is unclear. V lost 4 bases, J lost 4 bases, and 16 bases lay in between. The CDR3 is 15 amino acids. Germline CDR1 and CDR2: MNHEY and SVGEGT. CDR3 nucleotides: TGTGCCAGCAGTTTTGTTTCGCGAGCCGTCTATGGCTACACCTTC. It specifies CASSFVSRAVYGYTF.

This chain joins TRBV29-1 and TRBJ1-4; 7 bases agree with TRBD1. V lost 5 bases, J lost 5 bases, and 5 bases stayed unmatched. Germline CDR1 reads SQVTM; CDR2 reads ANQGSEA. This CDR3 region has 13 residues. DNA of the CDR3: TGCAGCGTTCCCGGGACAGAGAATGAAAAACTGTTTTTT. Translation: CSVPGTENEKLFF. Together with reference TRBV29-1 and TRBJ1-4, the CDR3 gives the full variable domain: SAVISQKPSRDICQRGTSLTIQCQVDSQVTMMFWYRQQPGQSLTLIATANQGSEATYESGFVIDKFPISRPNLTFSTLTVSNMSPEDSSIYLCSVPGTENEKLFFGSGTQLSVL.

The rearrangement uses TRBV6-6 and TRBJ2-1; D is possibly TRBD1 (6 bases). Looked up from germline, CDR1 is MNHNY and CDR2 is SVGAGI (reference sequence). The CDR3 consists of 16 residues. V was pared by 6 bases and J by 5 bases, with 20 bases between. The CDR3 sequence: CASRAEQGGSHNEQFF. As DNA, the CDR3 is TGTGCCAGCAGGGCCGAACAGGGCGGGTCCCACAATGAGCAGTTCTTC.

This clonotype has just a few counts. V gene TRBV24-1 combines with J gene TRBJ2-1, with D possibly matching TRBD1 (6 bases). V lost 2 bases and J 4 bases, leaving 14 bases between the germline ends. Germline V CDR1 and CDR2: KGHDR, SFDVKD. The CDR3 sequence is 16 residues long. The CDR3 coding sequence is TGTGCCACCAGTGATTCCTCTGGGGGCGCTTACAATGAGCAGTTCTTC. It yields the protein CATSDSSGGAYNEQFF.

This clonotype has just a few counts. The V call is TRBV29-1, the J call TRBJ2-7; TRBD1 aligns across 8 bases. In germline, CDR1 is SQVTM, CDR2 ANQGSEA. The CDR3 totals 11 residues. CDR3 DNA: TGCGCCGTTACAGGGGGGACCGAGCAGTACTTC. Encoded protein: CAVTGGTEQYF.

The J gene is TRBJ2-5, the V gene TRBV2; D possibly corresponds to TRBD1 (6 bases). V was pared by 3 bases and J by 2 bases, with 7 bases between. From germline, CDR1 is SNHLY and CDR2 FYNNEI. This CDR3 has 13 residues. The CDR3 nucleotides are TGTGCCAGCAGTGACAGGGGACAAGAGACCCAGTACTTC. It codes for CASSDRGQETQYF. Full variable domain (remainder filled in from reference TRBV2 and TRBJ2-5): EPEVTQTPSHQVTQMGQEVILRCVPISNHLYFYWYRQILGQKVEFLVSFYNNEISEKSEIFDDQFSVERPDGSNFTLKIRSTKLEDSAMYFCASSDRGQETQYFGPGTRLLVL.

Only a few counts were recorded for this clonotype. The chain joins TRBV4-3 to TRBJ2-2, with 9 bases aligning to TRBD2. CDR1 is LGHNA and CDR2 is YSLEER in the germline V gene. The CDR3 runs 18 residues. V shed 0 bases and J 6 bases; nucleotides not matched to a gene: 11. The chain's CDR3 is CASSQDSSSGGYPGELFF. In DNA, the CDR3 is TGCGCCAGCAGCCAAGATAGTAGCAGCGGGGGGTATCCCGGGGAGCTGTTTTTT.

This chain connects TRBV5-1 to TRBJ2-7, with 11 bases matching TRBD2. From germline, CDR1 is SGHRS and CDR2 YFSETQ. There are 14 residues in the CDR3. The J segment lost 4 bases and the V segment lost 5 bases, leaving 5 bases of the junction unmatched. The CDR3 loop reads CASREGTSGYEQYF. CDR3 sequence (DNA): TGCGCCAGCAGGGAAGGGACTAGCGGATACGAGCAGTACTTC.

This clonotype has just a few counts. The genes are TRBV11-2 and TRBJ2-4; D is perhaps TRBD1 (6 bases). The V end was cut by 1 base, the J end by 0 bases, with 10 bases between. The CDR3 runs 16 residues. The V gene's germline CDR1 is SGHAT and CDR2 FQNNGV. In DNA, the CDR3 is TGTGCCAGCAGCTTAGCGGACAGTACAGCCAAAAACATTCAGTACTTC. Translation gives CASSLADSTAKNIQYF.

The rearrangement links TRBV29-1 to TRBJ2-5; the D is unclear. The CDR3 is 15 residues long. Germline CDR1 and CDR2: SQVTM and ANQGSEA. Trimming left V 8 bases short and J 4 bases short, with 23 bases between. The CDR3 DNA is TGCAGCCTGCGGACGGCTCTTCGAACGGCAGAGACCCAGTACTTC. Protein sequence: CSLRTALRTAETQYF.